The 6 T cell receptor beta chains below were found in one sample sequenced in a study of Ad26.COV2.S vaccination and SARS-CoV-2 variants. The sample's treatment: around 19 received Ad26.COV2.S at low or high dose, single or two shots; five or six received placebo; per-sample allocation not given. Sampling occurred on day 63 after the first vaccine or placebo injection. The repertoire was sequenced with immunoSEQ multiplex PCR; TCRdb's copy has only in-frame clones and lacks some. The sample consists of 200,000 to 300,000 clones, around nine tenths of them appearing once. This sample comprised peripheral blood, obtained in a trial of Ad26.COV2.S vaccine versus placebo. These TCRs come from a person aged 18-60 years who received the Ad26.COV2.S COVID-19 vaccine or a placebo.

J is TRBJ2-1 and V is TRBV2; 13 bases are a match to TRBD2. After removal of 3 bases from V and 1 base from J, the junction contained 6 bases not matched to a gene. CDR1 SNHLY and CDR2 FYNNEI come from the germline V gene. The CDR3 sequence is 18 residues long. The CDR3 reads CASSDGTSGALSYNEQFF. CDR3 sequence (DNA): TGTGCCAGCAGTGACGGGACTAGCGGGGCTCTATCCTACAATGAGCAGTTCTTC.

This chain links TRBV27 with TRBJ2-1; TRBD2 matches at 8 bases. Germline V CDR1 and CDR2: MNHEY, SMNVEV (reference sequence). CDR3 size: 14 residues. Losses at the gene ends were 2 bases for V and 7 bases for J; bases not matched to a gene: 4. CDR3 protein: CASSLERETNEQFF. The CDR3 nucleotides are TGTGCCAGCAGTTTAGAGCGGGAGACGAATGAGCAGTTCTTC.

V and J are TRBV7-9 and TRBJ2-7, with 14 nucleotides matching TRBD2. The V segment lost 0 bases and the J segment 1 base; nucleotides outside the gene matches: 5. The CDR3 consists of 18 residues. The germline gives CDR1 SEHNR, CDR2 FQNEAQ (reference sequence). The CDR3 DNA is TGTGCCAGCAGCTTAGCGGGGACTAGCGGGGGCCTTTCCTACGAGCAGTACTTC. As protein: CASSLAGTSGGLSYEQYF.

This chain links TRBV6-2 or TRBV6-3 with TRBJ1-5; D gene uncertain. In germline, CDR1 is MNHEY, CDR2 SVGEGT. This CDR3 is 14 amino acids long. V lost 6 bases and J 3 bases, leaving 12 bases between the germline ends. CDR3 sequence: CASSSGRLNQPQHF. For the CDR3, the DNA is TGTGCCAGCAGCTCCGGACGGCTCAATCAGCCCCAGCATTTT.

CDR3 coding DNA: TGTGCCAGCAGCCCCATTCAGGGACAGGGTGATGAGACCCAGTACTTC. Protein sequence: CASSPIQGQGDETQYF. The chain is built from TRBV5-4 and TRBJ2-5; 9 bases fit TRBD1. There are 16 residues in the CDR3. Trimming at V came to 4 bases and at J to 5 bases, leaving 12 bases not matched to a gene. The germline V gene encodes CDR1 SGHNT and CDR2 YYREEE (reference sequence).

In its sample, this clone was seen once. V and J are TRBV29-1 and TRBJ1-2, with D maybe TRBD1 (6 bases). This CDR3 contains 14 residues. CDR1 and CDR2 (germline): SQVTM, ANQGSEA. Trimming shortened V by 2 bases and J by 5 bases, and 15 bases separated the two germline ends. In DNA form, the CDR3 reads TGCAGCGTTGAATCTACAGGGAAGTGGTATGGCTACACCTTC. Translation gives CSVESTGKWYGYTF.